Listed below are T cell receptor beta chains from one sample, sequenced in a study of shared clonotypes between healthy human individuals. Generated by immunoSEQ multiplex PCR, the TCRdb table keeps only in-frame clones and is missing some. In the table there are some 2,500,000 clones, less than 95% of which are singletons. The specimen was naive CD4+ T cells from PBMCs. All receptors derive from a man aged 18 to 29 in good health. Some clones in this sample may be carry-over from other donors' samples. CDR3s leave out the opening cysteine and the closing phenylalanine or tryptophan. A D gene is named only where the DNA matches it firmly. Rows may omit the clone size; those that give it use once, few, many or a size class.

D gene,V gene,J gene,CDR3 length,clone size,CDR3 protein
.,TRBV5-1,TRBJ2-5,12,.,ASSLVQGGETQY
.,TRBV5-1,TRBJ1-2,12,.,ASSLGSGPYGYT
.,TRBV4-3,TRBJ1-3,12,.,ASSPKTDGNTIY
.,TRBV6-6,TRBJ1-2,9,.,ASSYFYGYT
TRBD2,TRBV4-3,TRBJ2-7,14,.,ASSQDRTSSPYEQY
TRBD2,TRBV28,TRBJ2-1,11,.,ASSSTSGSWKF
.,TRBV7-4,TRBJ2-7,11,.,ACSLTSSYEQY
TRBD1,TRBV10-1,TRBJ2-5,13,.,ASSEGQGARETQY
.,TRBV5-4,TRBJ2-4,13,few,ASSLAGTRIAIQY
TRBD1,TRBV5-1,TRBJ2-7,13,.,ASSAGQGKAYEQY
TRBD2,TRBV7-8,TRBJ2-1,17,.,ASSQGLAGGKGSYNEQF
.,TRBV18,TRBJ1-5,13,.,ASSPAQTSNQPQH
.,TRBV6-5,TRBJ2-7,11,.,ASSYSGLYEQY
.,TRBV7-9,TRBJ1-4,13,.,ASSLGRVANEKLF
TRBD2,TRBV9,TRBJ2-1,13,.,ASSVRAGGPNEQF
.,TRBV10-3,TRBJ2-5,11,.,AISLEGRETQY
.,TRBV6-6,TRBJ2-1,9,.,ASSPALEQF
TRBD1,TRBV18,TRBJ2-2,13,.,ASSTDRGDSGELF
.,TRBV7-9,TRBJ2-5,13,.,ASSLSPGPGETQY
.,TRBV27,TRBJ1-1,12,.,ASSLPGPTGEAF
.,TRBV7-2,TRBJ2-2,14,.,ASSPHRASNTGELF
.,TRBV15,TRBJ2-3,13,.,ATSRPGRGTDTQY
.,TRBV5-6,TRBJ2-1,12,.,ASSTLWGRVEQF
TRBD2,TRBV18,TRBJ2-5,13,.,ASSPPLAVRETQY
TRBD1,TRBV5-1,TRBJ1-3,14,.,ASSPQTGGSGNTIY
TRBD2,TRBV4-1,TRBJ2-1,15,.,ASSQVSGAPPYNEQF
TRBD1,TRBV11-3,TRBJ2-7,15,.,ASSLGSMGQGTYEQY
.,TRBV7-8,TRBJ1-1,11,.,ASSLLVETKAF
TRBD1,TRBV6-6,TRBJ1-5,14,.,ASSSQDRGFIQPQH
.,TRBV7-8,TRBJ2-2,11,.,ASSFSAPGELF
TRBD1,TRBV5-6,TRBJ1-2,15,.,ASSPRQGRGFNYGYT
.,TRBV19,TRBJ1-5,10,.,ASSPGGQPQH
.,TRBV4-3,TRBJ1-5,11,.,ASSQEIAQPQH
.,TRBV5-1,TRBJ2-7,10,.,ASGDRSYEQY
.,TRBV6-4,TRBJ1-5,14,.,ASSDGPAGQGRPQH
.,TRBV18,TRBJ1-5,11,.,ASSRQDAQPQH
TRBD1,TRBV4-1,TRBJ2-7,14,.,ASSQEEGTGGREPY
.,TRBV19,TRBJ1-5,11,.,ASSIVGNQPQH
.,TRBV14,TRBJ1-2,12,.,ASSQNQGYYGYT
.,TRBV5-5,TRBJ2-3,13,.,ASSLRDGSTDTQY
TRBD1,TRBV5-1,TRBJ1-1,12,.,ASSQGQRPGEAF
.,TRBV15,TRBJ1-5,17,.,ATSRDPPGPLQGNQPQH
TRBD1,TRBV19,TRBJ1-1,14,.,ASSKGQGAGGTEAF
TRBD1,TRBV5-6,TRBJ2-6,15,.,ASSFLQGANGANVLT
TRBD2,TRBV6-1,TRBJ2-5,13,.,ASSPGLAAQETQY
TRBD2,TRBV5-1,TRBJ2-7,14,.,ASSLGGTGTTYEQY
.,TRBV27,TRBJ1-2,12,.,ASSLIPGLYGYT
.,TRBV6-5,TRBJ2-1,12,once,ASSYGQGKGEQF
TRBD2,TRBV5-1,TRBJ2-5,17,.,ASSPHGTRFALYRETQY
.,TRBV5-5,TRBJ2-7,11,.,ASSPPDTLGQY